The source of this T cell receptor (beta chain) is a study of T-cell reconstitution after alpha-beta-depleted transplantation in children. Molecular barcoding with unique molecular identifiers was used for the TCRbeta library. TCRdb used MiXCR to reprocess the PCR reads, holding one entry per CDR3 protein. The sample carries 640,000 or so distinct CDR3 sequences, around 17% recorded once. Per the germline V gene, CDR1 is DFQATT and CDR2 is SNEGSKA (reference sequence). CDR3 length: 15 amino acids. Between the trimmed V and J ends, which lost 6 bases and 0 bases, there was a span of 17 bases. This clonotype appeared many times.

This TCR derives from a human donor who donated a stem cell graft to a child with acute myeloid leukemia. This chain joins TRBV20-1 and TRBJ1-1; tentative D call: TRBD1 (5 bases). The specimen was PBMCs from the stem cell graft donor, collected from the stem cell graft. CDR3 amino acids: CSAHGGVVMNTEAFF. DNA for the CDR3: TGCAGTGCCCACGGGGGGGTGGTTATGAACACTGAAGCTTTCTTT.